The next 9 T cell receptor beta chains were all read from a single sample in a study of cytomegalovirus exposure and HLA in healthy donors. Repertoires were generated with immunoSEQ multiplex PCR, while TCRdb's copy carries only in-frame clones and drops some. The sample yields some 74,000 clones, approximately 94% seen once. Sequencing was carried out using PBMCs. These receptors were obtained from a woman aged 25-40 years in good health and CMV-seronegative.

The rearrangement links TRBV7-6 to TRBJ2-2, with 9 bases fitting TRBD2. Germline V lookup: CDR1 SGHVS, CDR2 FNYEAQ. This CDR3 is 16 amino acids long. V was clipped by 3 bases and J by 2 bases; unmatched bases: 4. CDR3 sequence (DNA): TGTGCCAGCAGCTTCCGGACTAGCGTAAACACCGGGGAGCTGTTTTTT. Its translation is CASSFRTSVNTGELFF.

The genes are TRBV7-9 and TRBJ2-2, with 7 positions matching TRBD1. CDR1 and CDR2 from the germline V gene are SEHNR and FQNEAQ (reference sequence). Trimming removed 5 bases from V and 4 bases from J; junction bases left unmatched: 4. The CDR3 sequence is 14 residues long. The CDR3 DNA sequence: TGTGCCAGCAGCGGGACAGCCGTCACCGGGGAGCTGTTTTTT. It specifies CASSGTAVTGELFF.

The J gene is TRBJ1-4, the V gene TRBV28; D possibly corresponds to TRBD1 (5 bases). CDR1 MDHEN and CDR2 SYDVKM come from the germline V gene. The CDR3 loop spans 14 amino acids. Trimming left V 3 bases short and J 5 bases short, with 10 bases between. The CDR3 region is CASSLVEGNEKLFF. In DNA, the CDR3 is TGTGCCAGCAGTTTGGTGGAGGGGAATGAAAAACTGTTTTTT. The complete variable domain, with remaining parts taken from reference TRBV28 and TRBJ1-4, reads DVKVTQSSRYLVKRTGEKVFLECVQDMDHENMFWYRQDPGLGLRLIYFSYDVKMKEKGDIPEGYSVSREKKERFSLILESASTNQTSMYLCASSLVEGNEKLFFGSGTQLSVL.

The CDR3 protein is CASSLTRDYGYTF. In DNA, the CDR3 is TGTGCCAGCAGCTTAACGAGGGACTATGGCTACACCTTC. This sequence joins TRBV7-9 and TRBJ1-2, with D uncertain. Trimming cost V 2 bases and J 3 bases, with 7 bases left between them. The germline V gene has CDR1 SEHNR and CDR2 FQNEAQ (reference sequence). The CDR3 covers 13 residues. Based on the CDR3 plus reference TRBV7-9 and TRBJ1-2, the full variable domain is DTGVSQNPRHKITKRGQNVTFRCDPISEHNRLYWYRQTLGQGPEFLTYFQNEAQLEKSRLLSDRFSAERPKGSFSTLEIQRTEQGDSAMYLCASSLTRDYGYTFGSGTRLTVV.

The chain carries TRBV6-5 and TRBJ2-3; D is possibly TRBD2 (5 bases). Between the trimmed V and J ends, which lost 5 bases and 4 bases, there was a span of 13 bases. Germline V gene data show CDR1 as MNHEY and CDR2 as SVGAGI. There are 14 residues in the CDR3. CDR3 coding DNA: TGTGCCAGCAGTCCGCCGGACTCACCAGATACGCAGTATTTT. This encodes CASSPPDSPDTQYF.

This clone was seen a single time. The gene calls are TRBV6-5 and TRBJ1-5, with TRBD1 identical over 9 bases. The germline V gene has CDR1 MNHEY and CDR2 SVGAGI. J gave up 7 bases and V 6 bases, and 7 bases lay outside the gene matches. This CDR3 is built from 14 residues. The CDR3 DNA reads TGTGCCAGCAGGGGACAGGGACCGGGACAGCCCCAGCATTTT. Translating it yields CASRGQGPGQPQHF.

V is TRBV25-1 and J is TRBJ1-1, with 7 bases matching TRBD1. Germline V lookup: CDR1 MGHDK, CDR2 SYGVNS. With V trimmed by 8 bases and J by 0 bases, 3 bases remained unmatched. The CDR3 totals 13 residues. Here the CDR3 reads CASQQGMNTEAFF. CDR3 nucleotide sequence: TGTGCCAGCCAACAGGGGATGAACACTGAAGCTTTCTTT.

V and J are TRBV19 and TRBJ2-3; 10 bases match TRBD2. CDR1 LNHDA and CDR2 SQIVND come from the germline V gene (reference sequence). The V segment lost 3 bases and the J segment 5 bases; nucleotides outside the gene matches: 5. The CDR3 has 15 amino acids. CDR3 residues: CASSIPRLAGDTQYF. The CDR3 region has the DNA TGTGCCAGTAGTATTCCGAGACTAGCGGGAGATACGCAGTATTTT. The full variable domain, its missing parts supplied by reference TRBV19 and TRBJ2-3, is DGGITQSPKYLFRKEGQNVTLSCEQNLNHDAMYWYRQDPGQGLRLIYYSQIVNDFQKGDIAEGYSVSREKKESFPLTVTSAQKNPTAFYLCASSIPRLAGDTQYFGPGTRLTVL.

The CDR3 sequence is CASSLGLAGSEQYF. CDR3 DNA: TGTGCCAGCAGCCTGGGACTAGCGGGGAGCGAGCAGTACTTC. The chain recombines TRBV7-2 with TRBJ2-7; 13 nucleotides match TRBD2. The CDR3 is 14 residues long. Losses at the gene ends were 5 bases for V and 6 bases for J; bases not matched to a gene: 4. Germline values: CDR1 SGHTA, CDR2 FQGNSA. Based on the CDR3 plus reference TRBV7-2 and TRBJ2-7, the full variable domain is GAGVSQSPSNKVTEKGKDVELRCDPISGHTALYWYRQSLGQGLEFLIYFQGNSAPDKSGLPSDRFSAERTGGSVSTLTIQRTQQEDSAVYLCASSLGLAGSEQYFGPGTRLTVT.